The text below deals with one T cell receptor (beta chain). This sample is drawn from a study of shared clonotypes between healthy human individuals. Across several immunoSEQ plates, the genomic DNA of each subset was split evenly. Produced via immunoSEQ multiplex PCR; TCRdb's table is partial and in-frame only. The data show approximately 2.1 million clones, with approximately 95% seen just once and 0.35% to 0.45% held by the top ten. V was trimmed by 4 bases and J by 2 bases, leaving 21 bases between them. The CDR3 runs 17 residues. Germline values: CDR1 MGHDK, CDR2 SYGVNS. The sample comprised naive CD4+ T cells from PBMCs. Subset here: CD45RA+ positively selected. The chain combines TRBV25-1 with TRBJ2-7; TRBD2 might be the D (6 bases). The receptor was isolated from a man aged 18 to 35 in good health. Some clones in this sample may be carry-over from other donors' samples. The CDR3 DNA sequence: TGTGCCAGCAGTGGGTCTCATAGCGGAGACCTTGCCTACGAGCAGTACTTC. This encodes CASSGSHSGDLAYEQYF.